This T cell receptor beta chain was sequenced during a study of OX40 agonist ivuxolimab in advanced cancers. Study in general: Patients undergoing dose escalation presented with hepatocellular carcinoma, melanoma, renal cell or head and neck cancer.

Here immunoSEQ multiplex PCR was the method, and the copy in TCRdb shows in-frame clones only, minus some. The sample holds approximately 10,000 clones; around four fifths are singletons and the top ten take about 30%. This TCR derives from an adult with an advanced solid tumor such as melanoma, head and neck, liver or kidney cancer. This sample comprised CD4+ or CD8+ T cells sorted from blood, obtained in a trial of the OX40 agonist ivuxolimab.

The CDR3: CASSLLQGNTEAFF. The DNA for the CDR3 is TGTGCCAGCAGTCTGCTACAGGGGAACACTGAAGCTTTCTTT. This chain uses TRBV6-6 with TRBJ1-1, with D possibly TRBD1 on 6 matching bases. The CDR3 runs 14 residues. Trimming cost V 5 bases and J 1 base, with 11 bases left between them. In germline, CDR1 is MNHNY, CDR2 SVGAGI (reference sequence).